This T cell receptor beta chain derives from a study of OX40 agonist ivuxolimab in advanced cancers. Notes on the study in general: Expanded clones belonging to CD8+ T cells outnumbered, on average, those of CD4+. CD4+ and CD8+ blood T cells expanded clonally by week 6 at 0.1 to 3.0 mg/kg.

This table comes from immunoSEQ multiplex PCR, and its TCRdb copy is limited to in-frame clones, with some not included. The table lists around 100,000 clones, 89% of them singletons, with about 0.17% in the top ten. The CDR3 length is 16 residues. V shed 3 bases, J shed 0 bases, and the junction held 7 bases outside the gene matches. Germline V gives CDR1 GTSNPN, CDR2 SVGIG (reference sequence). As regards this clone: Its antigen remains unknown.

Peripheral blood came from all dose cohorts at three timepoints. Sequencing was performed on CD4+ or CD8+ T cells sorted from blood, taken in a trial of the OX40 agonist ivuxolimab. This chain connects TRBV30 to TRBJ2-1, with 8 bases identical to TRBD2. The TCR was taken from an adult with an advanced solid tumor such as melanoma, head and neck, liver or kidney cancer. In DNA, the CDR3 is TGTGCCTGGAGGACGCCCGGGGGGGCCTCCTACAATGAGCAGTTCTTC. Translated, it gives CAWRTPGGASYNEQFF.